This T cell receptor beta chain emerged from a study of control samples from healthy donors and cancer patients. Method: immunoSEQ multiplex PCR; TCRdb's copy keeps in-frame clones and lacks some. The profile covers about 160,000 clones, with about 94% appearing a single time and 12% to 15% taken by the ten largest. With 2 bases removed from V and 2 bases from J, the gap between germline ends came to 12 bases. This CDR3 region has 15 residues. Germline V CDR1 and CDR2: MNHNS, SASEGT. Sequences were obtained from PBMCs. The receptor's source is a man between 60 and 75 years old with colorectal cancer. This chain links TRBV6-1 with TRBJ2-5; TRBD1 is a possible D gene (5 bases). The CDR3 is CASSENWGGQETQYF. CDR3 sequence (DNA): TGTGCCAGCAGTGAAAATTGGGGCGGTCAAGAGACCCAGTACTTC.